This passage covers 23 T cell receptor beta chains from one sample sequenced in a study of T cell changes during pregnancy in multiple sclerosis. The table came from immunoSEQ multiplex PCR; TCRdb's copy has only in-frame clones and leaves some out. This table has over 85,000 clones, roughly nine tenths appearing once. The material sequenced was peripheral blood, taken in the second trimester of pregnancy. The receptors come from a female donor in good health, enrolled as a control in a pregnancy study.

The chain uses TRBV18 and TRBJ2-3, with D possibly being TRBD2 (6 bases). CDR3 length: 14 amino acids. The V end was cut by 0 bases, the J end by 4 bases, with 8 bases between. The germline gives CDR1 KGHSH, CDR2 LQKENI. CDR3 DNA: TGTGCCAGCTCACCACCCGGGAGCCCAGATACGCAGTATTTT. It translates to CASSPPGSPDTQYF.

The genes are TRBV5-6 and TRBJ1-1, with D tentatively TRBD1 (6 bases). Germline V gene data show CDR1 as SGHDT and CDR2 as YYEEEE. V gave up 0 bases and J gave up 8 bases, with 17 bases separating them. This CDR3 contains 15 residues. For the CDR3, the DNA is TGTGCCAGCAGCTTGGCCGGGTTACAGGGAGTAGAAGCTTTCTTT. This translates into CASSLAGLQGVEAFF.

This clone was picked up one time. V usage is TRBV28 and J usage is TRBJ2-7; possibly TRBD1 for D (5 bases). Looked up from germline, CDR1 is MDHEN and CDR2 is SYDVKM. The CDR3 is 12 residues long. V was pared by 2 bases and J by 4 bases, with 6 bases between. CDR3 in DNA: TGTGCCAGCAGTTTAAAGGGGTACGAGCAGTACTTC. Translated: CASSLKGYEQYF.

This clone was seen a few times. This chain joins TRBV7-2 and TRBJ1-1; 7 bases are shared with TRBD1. V gave up 5 bases and J gave up 6 bases; unmatched junction bases: 9. Germline V lookup: CDR1 SGHTA, CDR2 FQGNSA. This CDR3 is built from 14 residues. CDR3 sequence reads: CASSLQGQQSEAFF. The DNA of the CDR3 is TGTGCCAGCAGCCTACAGGGACAGCAATCTGAAGCTTTCTTT.

This chain links TRBV6-5 with TRBJ2-3, with a possible D match to TRBD1 (5 bases). The CDR3 runs 13 residues. The V gene's germline CDR1 is MNHEY and CDR2 SVGAGI. Trimming took 6 bases from V and 1 from J, leaving 8 bases between them. The CDR3, as DNA: TGTGCCAGCAGAGACAGAGGCACAGATACGCAGTATTTT. Protein sequence: CASRDRGTDTQYF.

In this sample, this clone turned up a few times. The V call is TRBV7-9, the J call TRBJ1-6, with D possibly being TRBD1 (5 bases). Germline lookup yields CDR1 SEHNR and CDR2 FQNEAQ (reference sequence). The V gene lost 3 bases and the J gene lost 7 bases, with 10 bases spanning the gap. The CDR3 runs 14 residues. The CDR3, as DNA: TGTGCCAGCAGCTTGACAGAAGAGAATTCACCCCTCCACTTT. This codes for CASSLTEENSPLHF.

The rearrangement uses TRBV19 and TRBJ2-7; the match to TRBD2 covers 9 bases. Germline lookup yields CDR1 LNHDA and CDR2 SQIVND (reference sequence). This CDR3 has 14 residues. Losses at the gene ends were 8 bases for V and 2 bases for J; bases not matched to a gene: 7. Here the CDR3 reads CASASSGITYEQYF. The CDR3 region has the DNA TGTGCCAGTGCCTCTAGCGGGATAACCTACGAGCAGTACTTC.

This chain uses TRBV5-1 with TRBJ1-2; 7 bases map to TRBD1. This CDR3 comprises 14 residues. The ends lost 4 bases at V and 0 bases at J; junction bases unmatched: 3. Germline V gene lookup returns CDR1 SGHRS and CDR2 YFSETQ. CDR3 DNA sequence: TGCGCCAGCAGCGTAGGGACAGCTAACTATGGCTACACCTTC. Protein sequence: CASSVGTANYGYTF.

CDR3 DNA: TGTGCCATCAGTGACAGGTACGAGCAGTACTTC. Translated: CAISDRYEQYF. The rearrangement uses TRBV10-3 and TRBJ2-7, with D uncertain. V was trimmed by 3 bases and J by 4 bases, leaving 4 bases between them. Germline CDR1 is ENHRY and CDR2 is SYGVKD. The CDR3 is 11 amino acids.

This chain connects TRBV19 to TRBJ2-3, with unresolved D. This CDR3 is built from 15 residues. Per germline, CDR1 LNHDA and CDR2 SQIVND (reference sequence). Trimming pared 6 bases from V and 0 bases from J, leaving 13 bases between. The CDR3 is CASRASPPSTDTQYF. The CDR3 DNA sequence: TGTGCCAGTAGGGCAAGTCCCCCTAGCACAGATACGCAGTATTTT.

This rearrangement joins TRBV18 to TRBJ2-5, with 7 bases lining up with TRBD2. J gave up 5 bases and V 0 bases, and 0 bases lay outside the gene matches. The CDR3 is 13 amino acids. Per the germline V gene, CDR1 is KGHSH and CDR2 is LQKENI. The CDR3 bases are TGTGCCAGCTCACCACCGGGGGGGGAGACCCAGTACTTC. Translation gives CASSPPGGETQYF.

A remark on this clone: Sequence at one end of the junction differs from germline and may be a read error. The chain recombines TRBV18 with TRBJ2-7; D not resolved. Germline V gene sequence: CDR1 KGHSH, CDR2 LQKENI. This CDR3 comprises 11 residues. In DNA, the CDR3 is TGTGCCAGCTCACCAGGAACAGTCCCCTCATTC. Its translation: CASSPGTVPSF.

The J gene is TRBJ2-7, the V gene TRBV18; 9 bases match TRBD1. Germline V CDR1 and CDR2: KGHSH, LQKENI. After removal of 5 bases from V and 0 bases from J, the junction contained 8 bases not matched to a gene. The CDR3 covers 16 residues. This CDR3 is CASSTTGGRSSYEQYF. The CDR3 bases are TGTGCCAGCTCAACTACAGGGGGCAGGAGCTCCTACGAGCAGTACTTC. Full variable domain (remainder filled in from reference TRBV18 and TRBJ2-7): NAGVMQNPRHLVRRRGQEARLRCSPMKGHSHVYWYRQLPEEGLKFMVYLQKENIIDESGMPKERFSAEFPKEGPSILRIQQVVRGDSAAYFCASSTTGGRSSYEQYFGPGTRLTVT.

The chain combines TRBV7-9 with TRBJ2-5; 7 bases line up with TRBD1. Germline CDR1 SEHNR, CDR2 FQNEAQ (reference sequence). V dropped 0 bases and J dropped 1; count of bases not matched to a gene: 2. The CDR3 has 15 residues. CDR3 coding DNA: TGTGCCAGCAGCTTAGCACAGGGGTTCCAAGAGACCCAGTACTTC. This encodes CASSLAQGFQETQYF.

The V call is TRBV7-2, the J call TRBJ1-1, with TRBD1 matching 7 bases. The CDR3 runs to 14 residues. Germline CDR1 is SGHTA and CDR2 is FQGNSA. The V gene end was trimmed by 1 base and the J gene end by 5 bases; junction bases not matched to a gene: 4. The CDR3 sequence: CASSLDAGGTEAFF. The CDR3 DNA reads as TGTGCCAGCAGCTTAGACGCAGGGGGGACTGAAGCTTTCTTT. The whole variable domain, remainder taken from reference TRBV7-2 and TRBJ1-1, is GAGVSQSPSNKVTEKGKDVELRCDPISGHTALYWYRQSLGQGLEFLIYFQGNSAPDKSGLPSDRFSAERTGGSVSTLTIQRTQQEDSAVYLCASSLDAGGTEAFFGQGTRLTVV.

The chain has TRBV6-1 and TRBJ1-1; D gene unclear. V lost 6 bases to trimming and J lost 10 bases, with 21 bases between them. The germline V gene has CDR1 MNHNS and CDR2 SASEGT. The CDR3 consists of 14 residues. This CDR3 is CASSPVGSGLGAFF. The CDR3, as DNA: TGTGCCAGCAGCCCTGTGGGCAGCGGCTTGGGAGCTTTCTTT.

The chain combines TRBV28 with TRBJ1-1; 7 bases agree with TRBD1. V trimming: 3 bases; J trimming: 7 bases; junction bases outside the gene matches: 8. The CDR3 contains 14 residues. The germline V gene encodes CDR1 MDHEN and CDR2 SYDVKM. This chain's CDR3 is CASSLQGGGNEAFF. For the CDR3, the DNA is TGTGCCAGCAGTTTGCAGGGGGGCGGGAATGAAGCTTTCTTT.

The J gene is TRBJ1-4, the V gene TRBV19; weak D call: TRBD1 (5 bases). The germline V gene encodes CDR1 LNHDA and CDR2 SQIVND (reference sequence). The germline V and J ends were trimmed by 3 bases and 8 bases, with 13 bases remaining between them. This CDR3 contains 14 residues. The CDR3, as DNA: TGTGCCAGTAGTATGAACAGGCAAAGGGAAAAACTGTTTTTT. It specifies CASSMNRQREKLFF.

The chain has TRBV5-1 and TRBJ1-1; 9 bases line up with TRBD1. The CDR3 has 14 residues. J gave up 2 bases and V 4 bases, and 3 bases lay outside the gene matches. The germline gives CDR1 SGHRS, CDR2 YFSETQ. CDR3 in amino acids: CASSKGQGNTEAFF. Written as DNA, the CDR3 is TGCGCCAGCAGCAAGGGACAGGGTAACACTGAAGCTTTCTTT.

The chain uses TRBV16 and TRBJ1-6; D is uncertain. Germline loops: CDR1 KGHSY, CDR2 FQNENV. The CDR3 has 15 amino acids. Trimming removed 4 bases from V and 8 bases from J, with 15 bases in between. The DNA for the CDR3 is TGTGCCAGCAGCCTGACGGGAGACTTCGATTCACCCCTCCACTTT. This codes for CASSLTGDFDSPLHF.

This chain connects TRBV7-9 to TRBJ1-4, with 10 bases matching TRBD1. V lost 7 bases to trimming and J lost 8 bases; unmatched junction nucleotides: 13. Per germline, CDR1 SEHNR and CDR2 FQNEAQ (reference sequence). The CDR3 contains 16 residues. The CDR3 sequence is CASTWWGTGAIEKLFF. CDR3 coding DNA: TGTGCCAGCACGTGGTGGGGGACAGGGGCAATCGAAAAACTGTTTTTT.

V is TRBV10-3 and J is TRBJ2-5, with D unresolved. There are 12 residues in the CDR3. CDR1 and CDR2 (germline): ENHRY, SYGVKD. Trimming pared 0 bases from V and 4 bases from J, leaving 3 bases between. CDR3 region: CAISESRETQYF. CDR3 nucleotide sequence: TGTGCCATCAGTGAGTCGAGAGAGACCCAGTACTTC.

The V gene is TRBV7-2, the J gene TRBJ1-5; D gene uncertain. The germline CDR1 and CDR2 sequences are SGHTA and FQGNSA. Between the trimmed V and J ends, which lost 3 bases and 8 bases, there was a span of 17 bases. This CDR3 spans 15 amino acids. The CDR3 sequence: CASSFRTRLGEPQHF. For the CDR3, the DNA is TGTGCCAGCAGCTTTCGTACACGCCTCGGGGAGCCCCAGCATTTT.